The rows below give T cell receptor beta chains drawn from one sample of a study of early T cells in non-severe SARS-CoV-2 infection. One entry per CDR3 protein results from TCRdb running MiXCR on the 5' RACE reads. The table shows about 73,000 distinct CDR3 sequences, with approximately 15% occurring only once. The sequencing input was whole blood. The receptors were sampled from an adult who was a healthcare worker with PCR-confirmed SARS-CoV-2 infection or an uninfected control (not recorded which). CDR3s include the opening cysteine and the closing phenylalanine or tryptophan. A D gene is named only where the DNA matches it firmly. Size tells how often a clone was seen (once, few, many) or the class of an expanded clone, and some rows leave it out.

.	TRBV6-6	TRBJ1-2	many	TGTGCCAGCAGTTACGAAAACCAACATAACTATGGCTACACCTTC	CASSYENQHNYGYTF
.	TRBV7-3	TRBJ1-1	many	TGTGCCAGCAGCTTAAGTGGCCCCACTGAAGCTTTCTTT	CASSLSGPTEAFF
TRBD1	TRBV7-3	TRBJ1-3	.	TGTGCCAGCAGCCCTGGGACAGGGCTTGGAAACACCATATATTTT	CASSPGTGLGNTIYF
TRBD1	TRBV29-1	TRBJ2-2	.	TGCAGCGTCCACGGACAGGGCAACACCGGGGAGCTGTTTTTT	CSVHGQGNTGELFF
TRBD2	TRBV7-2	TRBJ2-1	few	TGTGCCAGCAGCTTAGGGCGGGGGGCGGATGAGCAGTTCTTC	CASSLGRGADEQFF
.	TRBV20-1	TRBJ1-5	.	TGCAGTGCTAGGGATATCCCGGGGGGCACTTATAGCAATCAGCCCCAGCATTTT	CSARDIPGGTYSNQPQHF
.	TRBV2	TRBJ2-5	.	TGTGCCAGCAGGACCCAGACCCAGTACTTC	CASRTQTQYF
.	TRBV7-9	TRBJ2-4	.	TGTGCCAGCAGTTCTGGCCGCGGCTCCATTGGCAAAAACATTCAGTACTTC	CASSSGRGSIGKNIQYF
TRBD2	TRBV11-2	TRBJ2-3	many	TGTGCCAGCAGCTTGGGACTAGCGGGGGCCGGGGGAAAGTATTTT	CASSLGLAGAGGKYF
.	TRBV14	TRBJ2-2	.	TGTGCCAGCAGCCCGAGGGGCAGGGCAAGGTCCCCCGGGGAGCTGTTTTTT	CASSPRGRARSPGELFF
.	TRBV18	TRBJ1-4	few	TGTGCCAGCTCACCTTGGACGGGGGGCAATGAAAAACTGTTTTTT	CASSPWTGGNEKLFF